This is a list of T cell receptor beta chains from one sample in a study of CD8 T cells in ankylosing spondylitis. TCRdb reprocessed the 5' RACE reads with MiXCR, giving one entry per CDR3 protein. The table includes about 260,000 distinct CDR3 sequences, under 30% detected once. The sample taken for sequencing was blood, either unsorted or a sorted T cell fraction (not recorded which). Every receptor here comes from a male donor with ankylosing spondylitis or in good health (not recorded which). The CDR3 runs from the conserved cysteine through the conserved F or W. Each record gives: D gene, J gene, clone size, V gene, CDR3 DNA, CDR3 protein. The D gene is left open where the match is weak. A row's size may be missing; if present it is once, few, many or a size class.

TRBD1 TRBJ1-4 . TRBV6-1 TGTGCCAGCAGGGGACAGGGACAAGAAAAACTGTTTTTT CASRGQGQEKLFF
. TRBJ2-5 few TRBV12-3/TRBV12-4 TGTGCCAGCAGTGCCGCGGACGGCCAAGAGACCCAGTACTTC CASSAADGQETQYF
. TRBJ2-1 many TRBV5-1 TGCGCCAGCAGCTTGGGTCCGGGAACCTCCTACAATGAGCAGTTCTTC CASSLGPGTSYNEQFF
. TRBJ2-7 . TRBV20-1 TGCAGTGCTAGAGCTCCGGCCCAACACCCCTACGAGCAGTACTTC CSARAPAQHPYEQYF
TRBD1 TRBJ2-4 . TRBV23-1 TGCGCCAGCAGAAGACAGGGAGCCAAAAACATTCAGTACTTC CASRRQGAKNIQYF
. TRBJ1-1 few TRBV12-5 TGTGCTAGTGCCCTAGAAGTGGACACTGAAGCTTTCTTT CASALEVDTEAFF
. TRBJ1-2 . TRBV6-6 TGTGCCAGCACCAACTGGGGCGGCAGCTACACCTTC CASTNWGGSYTF
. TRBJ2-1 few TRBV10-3 TGTGCCATCAGTGTAGGTAGCGGCGTAAAACGGGAGCAGTTCTTC CAISVGSGVKREQFF
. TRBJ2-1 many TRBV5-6 TGTGCCAGCAGCTTGGACTATGAGCAGTTCTTC CASSLDYEQFF
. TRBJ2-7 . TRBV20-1 TGCAGTGCTAGAGACGGTCGAGGGGGTCGGTCCGAGCAGTACTTC CSARDGRGGRSEQYF
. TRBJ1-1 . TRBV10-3 TGTGCCATCAGCGAAGGACCTGAAGCTTTCTTT CAISEGPEAFF
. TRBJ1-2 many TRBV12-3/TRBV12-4 TGTGCCAGCAGTTTCGGGCGGGAACCCCTTTATGGCTACACCTTC CASSFGREPLYGYTF
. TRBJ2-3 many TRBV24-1 TGTGCCACCAGTGATTACCGGGGGTCGCAGTATTTT CATSDYRGSQYF
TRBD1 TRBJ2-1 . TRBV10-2 TGCGCCAGCAGGCCACAGGGGGACAATGAGCAGTTCTTC CASRPQGDNEQFF
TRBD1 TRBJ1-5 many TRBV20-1 TGCAGTGCTAGAGTCGGGACAGGGAAAACCAATCAGCCCCAGCATTTT CSARVGTGKTNQPQHF
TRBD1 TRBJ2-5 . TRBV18 TGTGCCAGCTCACGTGGGACAGGGTACCAAGAGACCCAGTACTTC CASSRGTGYQETQYF
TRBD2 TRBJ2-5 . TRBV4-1 TGCGCCAGCAGCTGGAGCGGGGGAAACGGAAGGACCCAGTACTTC CASSWSGGNGRTQYF
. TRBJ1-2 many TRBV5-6 TGTGCCAGCAGCCCGGACGTCATCTTTAACTATGGCTACACCTTC CASSPDVIFNYGYTF
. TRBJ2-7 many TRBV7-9 TGTGCCAGCAGCTTAATATTCGGGGATGCCCAGTACTTC CASSLIFGDAQYF
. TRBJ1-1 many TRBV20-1 TGCAGTGCTAGAGACCCTGGGCCAGGGGAAGCTTTCTTT CSARDPGPGEAFF
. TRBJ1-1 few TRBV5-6 TGTGCCAGCAGCTTGTGGTGGGGTGGCTTGAACACTGAAGCTTTCTTT CASSLWWGGLNTEAFF
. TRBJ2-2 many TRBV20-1 TGCAGTGCTATCCGTCCCGGACGCGACACCGGGGAGCTGTTTTTT CSAIRPGRDTGELFF
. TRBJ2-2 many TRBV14 TGTGCCAGCAGCCAAGTGGGTCCAGGGACGATCGGGGAGCTGTTTTTT CASSQVGPGTIGELFF
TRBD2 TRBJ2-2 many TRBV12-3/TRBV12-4 TGTGCCAGCAGCCCACGGACTAGCGGCACCGGGGAGCTGTTTTTT CASSPRTSGTGELFF
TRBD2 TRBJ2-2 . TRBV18 TGTGCCAGCTCTGCGCGGGAGCGAAGGAACACCGGGGAGCTGTTTTTT CASSARERRNTGELFF
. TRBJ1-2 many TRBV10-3 TGTGCCATCAGTCCCAGGGACATCTATGGCTACACCTTC CAISPRDIYGYTF
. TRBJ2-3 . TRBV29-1 TGCAGCGTTGAAGCGGGGGCCTCTAGCACAGATACGCAGTATTTT CSVEAGASSTDTQYF
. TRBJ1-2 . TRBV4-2 TGTGCCAGCAGCCTCCTCGGGGGCAGGAGATACTATGGCTACACCTTC CASSLLGGRRYYGYTF
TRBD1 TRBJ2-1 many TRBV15 TGTGCCACCAGCGGACCCGGGACAGGGGGCAATGAGCAGTTCTTC CATSGPGTGGNEQFF